Listed here is a single T cell receptor (beta chain). As yet, its antigen is unknown. Method: immunoSEQ multiplex PCR; TCRdb's copy keeps in-frame clones and lacks some. Of some 130,000 clones listed, roughly 87% are singletons. The CDR3 covers 13 residues. Germline values: CDR1 SGHTA, CDR2 FQGTGA. V lost 5 bases and J lost 10; bases outside the gene matches: 8. The data originate from a study of cytomegalovirus exposure and HLA in healthy donors. Study-wide background: The same platform used for the approximately 670 first-cohort repertoires was also used for the 90 to 150 validation repertoires, as a later analysis reported.

Notes on the study in general: The investigators catalogued 160 or so TCR beta chains as cytomegalovirus-associated.

The source is a woman in her late teens or twenties in good health and CMV-seronegative. Sequencing used PBMCs. The gene calls are TRBV7-3 and TRBJ2-1; 7 bases are a match to TRBD1. This CDR3 reads CASSAGTDREQFF. The CDR3 DNA is TGTGCCAGCAGCGCTGGGACAGACCGGGAGCAGTTCTTC.